The 15 T cell receptor beta chains given below trace back to one sample, sequenced in a study of T cell responses to AZD1222 COVID-19 vaccine. Here immunoSEQ multiplex PCR was the method, and the copy in TCRdb shows in-frame clones only, minus some. This sample has about 150,000 clones, with approximately 93% found just once. This sample comprised peripheral blood, obtained on day 0 of AZD1222 vaccination. The source of these receptors is an adult in good health.

The CDR3 bases are TGCGCCAGCAGCAGCGGGAGGGGAGATGAGCAGTTCTTC. It yields the protein CASSSGRGDEQFF. The chain is built from TRBV4-1 and TRBJ2-1; TRBD2 matches 10 bases. V was pared by 5 bases and J by 8 bases, with 3 bases of the junction left unmatched. CDR3 length equals 13 residues. From germline, CDR1 is MGHRA and CDR2 YSYEKL.

This chain connects TRBV5-1 to TRBJ2-1; D is possibly TRBD1 (6 bases). Trimming cost V 4 bases and J 10 bases, with 21 bases left between them. CDR3 length: 15 amino acids. In germline, CDR1 is SGHRS, CDR2 YFSETQ. The DNA for the CDR3 is TGCGCCAGCAGCCCCGACGGGACAAGGGGACGAGAGCAGTTCTTC. Translated: CASSPDGTRGREQFF. Using reference TRBV5-1 and TRBJ2-1 for the parts outside the CDR3, the full variable domain is KAGVTQTPRYLIKTRGQQVTLSCSPISGHRSVSWYQQTPGQGLQFLFEYFSETQRNKGNFPGRFSGRQFSNSRSEMNVSTLELGDSALYLCASSPDGTRGREQFFGPGTRLTVL.

This chain joins TRBV2 and TRBJ1-5; weak D call: TRBD1 (5 bases). V lost 5 bases and J 1 base, leaving 6 bases between the germline ends. The CDR3 length is 13 residues. Per germline, CDR1 SNHLY and CDR2 FYNNEI. CDR3 DNA: TGTGCCAGCAGTCGGGACAGCAATCAGCCCCAGCATTTT. Its protein product is CASSRDSNQPQHF.

The V and J genes are TRBV25-1 and TRBJ1-1; D is unresolved. V was shortened by 3 bases and J by 8 bases, with 7 bases between the two germline ends. This CDR3 is 11 amino acids long. CDR1 is MGHDK and CDR2 is SYGVNS in the germline V gene. Here the CDR3 reads CASSDLWEAFF. The CDR3 DNA is TGTGCCAGCAGTGATCTATGGGAAGCTTTCTTT. The whole variable domain, remainder taken from reference TRBV25-1 and TRBJ1-1, is EADIYQTPRYLVIGTGKKITLECSQTMGHDKMYWYQQDPGMELHLIHYSYGVNSTEKGDLSSESTVSRIRTEHFPLTLESARPSHTSQYLCASSDLWEAFFGQGTRLTVV.

The genes are TRBV5-4 and TRBJ2-7; D gene unclear. The CDR3 length is 15 residues. Germline CDR1 is SGHNT and CDR2 is YYREEE (reference sequence). V was clipped by 0 bases and J by 6 bases, with 16 bases between them. This chain's CDR3 is CASSLDRRGWGEQYF. For the CDR3, the DNA is TGTGCCAGCAGCTTGGATCGCCGAGGTTGGGGCGAGCAGTACTTC.

The V call is TRBV12-5, the J call TRBJ2-5; D is possibly TRBD2 (5 bases). The CDR3 runs to 14 residues. Germline values: CDR1 LGHNT, CDR2 FRNRAP. With 6 bases removed from V and 5 bases from J, the gap between germline ends came to 16 bases. The CDR3 coding sequence is TGTGCTAGTGGGGTCCCGTGGGCGGGTGAGACCCAGTACTTC. Translating it yields CASGVPWAGETQYF.

The chain joins TRBV10-3 to TRBJ2-1; 8 bases align to TRBD1. Germline V CDR1 and CDR2: ENHRY, SYGVKD. V gave up 4 bases and J gave up 4 bases; unmatched junction bases: 9. The CDR3 has 16 residues. CDR3 nucleotides: TGTGCCATCAGTGGCAAAGACAGGGGAAAGTACAATGAGCAGTTCTTC. Translation gives CAISGKDRGKYNEQFF.

J is TRBJ2-1 and V is TRBV5-1, with D maybe TRBD2 (6 bases). Trimming left V 5 bases short and J 2 bases short, with 11 bases between. The length of the CDR3 is 14 residues. The germline V gene encodes CDR1 SGHRS and CDR2 YFSETQ. CDR3 nucleotides: TGCGCCAGCAGTGCGGGGCCCCCCTACAATGAGCAGTTCTTC. Translation gives CASSAGPPYNEQFF. Together with reference TRBV5-1 and TRBJ2-1, the CDR3 gives the full variable domain: KAGVTQTPRYLIKTRGQQVTLSCSPISGHRSVSWYQQTPGQGLQFLFEYFSETQRNKGNFPGRFSGRQFSNSRSEMNVSTLELGDSALYLCASSAGPPYNEQFFGPGTRLTVL.

J is TRBJ2-1 and V is TRBV7-2, with TRBD2 matching over 8 bases. The germline V gene encodes CDR1 SGHTA and CDR2 FQGNSA. After removal of 5 bases from V and 15 bases from J, the junction contained 18 bases not matched to a gene. The CDR3 has 15 residues. CDR3 coding DNA: TGTGCCAGCAGCCACGACGGGAGGGCCGAAGGGGAGTTGTTCTTC. Amino acid sequence: CASSHDGRAEGELFF.

This chain links TRBV7-9 with TRBJ2-7; D is unresolved. Germline-derived CDR1 and CDR2 are SEHNR and FQNEAQ (reference sequence). This CDR3 has 14 amino acids. Deletions cut 0 bases from V and 0 bases from J, with 6 bases between. CDR3 nucleotides: TGTGCCAGCAGCTTAGCCCAAAGCTCCTACGAGCAGTACTTC. This gives the protein CASSLAQSSYEQYF.

CDR3 in DNA: TGCGCCAGCAGCGTAACAGGGGGCTTCGAAAAACTGTTTTTT. Translated, it gives CASSVTGGFEKLFF. The chain carries TRBV5-1 and TRBJ1-4; 9 bases align to TRBD1. Germline CDR1 SGHRS, CDR2 YFSETQ. With 4 bases clipped from V and 8 bases from J, the junction kept 6 bases outside the gene matches. The CDR3 runs 14 residues.

The rearrangement links TRBV5-4 to TRBJ1-1; no clear D. The CDR3 length is 14 residues. V gave up 0 bases and J gave up 1 base, with 7 bases separating them. Germline V gene data show CDR1 as SGHNT and CDR2 as YYREEE (reference sequence). DNA for the CDR3: TGTGCCAGCAGCTTGGGGATCTGGAACACTGAAGCTTTCTTT. It specifies CASSLGIWNTEAFF.

The genes are TRBV3-1 (or the pseudogene TRBV3-2) and TRBJ2-7; 8 bases map to TRBD2. This CDR3 has 14 amino acids. Losses at the gene ends were 3 bases for V and 6 bases for J; bases not matched to a gene: 7. The germline V gene has CDR1 LGHDT and CDR2 YNNKEL (reference sequence). In DNA, the CDR3 is TGTGCCAGCAGCCAGGGACGGGAGGGAGGCGAGCAGTACTTC. Protein sequence: CASSQGREGGEQYF.

The chain joins TRBV5-6 to TRBJ1-3; D is unclear. Germline CDR1 and CDR2: SGHDT and YYEEEE. This CDR3 is 15 amino acids long. Trimming removed 0 bases from V and 0 bases from J, with 7 bases in between. The CDR3 DNA follows: TGTGCCAGCAGCTTGGCACCGTACTCTGGAAACACCATATATTTT. Its translation is CASSLAPYSGNTIYF.

The chain carries TRBV11-2 and TRBJ2-7; D may correspond to TRBD1 or TRBD2 (5 bases each). The germline gives CDR1 SGHAT, CDR2 FQNNGV. This CDR3 is built from 16 residues. The V end was cut by 2 bases, the J end by 2 bases, with 16 bases between. CDR3 coding DNA: TGTGCCAGCAGCTTATGGGACCCTCTAGAGCCCTACGAGCAGTACTTC. Residues: CASSLWDPLEPYEQYF.